The 4 T cell receptor beta chains given below trace back to one sample, sequenced in a study of cytomegalovirus exposure and HLA in healthy donors. PCR primers comprised 60 Vbeta and 13 Jbeta primers. Profiling relied on immunoSEQ multiplex PCR, and the TCRdb table lists in-frame clones only, not all of them. The sample lists 180,000 or so clones, about four fifths occurring once. Sequences were obtained from PBMCs. All receptors derive from a female donor in good health and CMV-seronegative.

The chain couples TRBV9 to TRBJ2-3, with TRBD1 matching over 8 bases. Germline V gives CDR1 SGDLS, CDR2 YYNGEE. The length of the CDR3 is 15 residues. The junction had 6 bases not matched to a gene; V was cut back by 4 bases and J by 2 bases. CDR3 region: CASSQKDRATDTQYF. For the CDR3, the DNA is TGTGCCAGCAGCCAAAAGGACAGGGCCACAGATACGCAGTATTTT.

This clone was recorded a few times. The junction shows a germline mismatch at one end, possibly a read error. The V gene is TRBV7-9, the J gene TRBJ1-3; D call uncertain. The CDR3 length is 15 residues. Germline V gene data show CDR1 as SEHNR and CDR2 as FQNEAQ (reference sequence). The CDR3 DNA reads as TGTTCCAGCAGCCCCCCACCCAGGCTTGGAAACACCATATATTTT. Protein: CSSSPPPRLGNTIYF. The full variable domain, rest sourced from reference TRBV7-9 and TRBJ1-3, is DTGVSQNPRHKITKRGQNVTFRCDPISEHNRLYWYRQTLGQGPEFLTYFQNEAQLEKSRLLSDRFSAERPKGSFSTLEIQRTEQGDSAMYLCSSSPPPRLGNTIYFGEGSWLTVV.

The chain links TRBV6-5 to TRBJ1-6, with D possibly being TRBD1 (6 bases). This CDR3 has 14 amino acids. The V gene lost 7 bases and the J gene lost 9 bases, with 16 bases spanning the gap. Germline V gene sequence: CDR1 MNHEY, CDR2 SVGAGI. The CDR3 DNA is TGTGCCAGCAAAGGGGGGAGGGTCGGTTCACCCCTCCACTTT. This translates into CASKGGRVGSPLHF.

The gene calls are TRBV28 and TRBJ2-6; no clear D. The ends were cut back, 7 bases at V and 0 bases at J, with 10 bases in the middle. Germline lookup yields CDR1 MDHEN and CDR2 SYDVKM. The CDR3 contains 15 residues. CDR3 region: CASTPVLSGANVLTF. The CDR3 DNA reads as TGTGCCAGCACCCCGGTCCTCTCTGGGGCCAACGTCCTGACTTTC.